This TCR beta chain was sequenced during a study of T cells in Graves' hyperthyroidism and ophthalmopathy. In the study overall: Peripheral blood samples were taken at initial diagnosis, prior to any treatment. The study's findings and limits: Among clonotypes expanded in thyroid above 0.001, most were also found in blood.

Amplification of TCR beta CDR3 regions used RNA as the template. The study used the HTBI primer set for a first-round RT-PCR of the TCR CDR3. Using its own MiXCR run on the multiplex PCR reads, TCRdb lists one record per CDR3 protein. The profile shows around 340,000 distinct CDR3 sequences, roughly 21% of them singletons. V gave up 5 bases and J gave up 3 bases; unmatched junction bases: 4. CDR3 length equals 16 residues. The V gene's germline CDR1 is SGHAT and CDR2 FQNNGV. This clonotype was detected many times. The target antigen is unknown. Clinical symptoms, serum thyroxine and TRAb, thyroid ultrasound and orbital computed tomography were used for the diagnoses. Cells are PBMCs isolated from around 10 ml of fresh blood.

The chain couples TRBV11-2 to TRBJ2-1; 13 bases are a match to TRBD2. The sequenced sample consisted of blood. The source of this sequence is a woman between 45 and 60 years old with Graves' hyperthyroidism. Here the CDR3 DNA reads TGTGCCAGCAGCCGGACTAGCGGGAGCTACTACAATGAGCAGTTCTTC. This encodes CASSRTSGSYYNEQFF. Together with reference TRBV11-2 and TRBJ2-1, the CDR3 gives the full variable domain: EAGVAQSPRYKIIEKRQSVAFWCNPISGHATLYWYQQILGQGPKLLIQFQNNGVVDDSQLPKDRFSAERLKGVDSTLKIQPAKLEDSAVYLCASSRTSGSYYNEQFFGPGTRLTVL.